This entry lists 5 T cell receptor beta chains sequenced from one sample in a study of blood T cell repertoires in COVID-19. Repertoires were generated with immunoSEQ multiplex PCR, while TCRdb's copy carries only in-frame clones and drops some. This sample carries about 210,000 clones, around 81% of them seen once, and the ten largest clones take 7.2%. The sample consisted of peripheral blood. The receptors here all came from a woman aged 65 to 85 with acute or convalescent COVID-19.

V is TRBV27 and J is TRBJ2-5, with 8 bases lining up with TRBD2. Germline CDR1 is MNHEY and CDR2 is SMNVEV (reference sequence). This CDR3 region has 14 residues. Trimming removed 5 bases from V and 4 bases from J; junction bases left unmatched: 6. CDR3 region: CASSPRLARETQYF. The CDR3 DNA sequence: TGTGCCAGCAGTCCCAGACTAGCGCGAGAGACCCAGTACTTC.

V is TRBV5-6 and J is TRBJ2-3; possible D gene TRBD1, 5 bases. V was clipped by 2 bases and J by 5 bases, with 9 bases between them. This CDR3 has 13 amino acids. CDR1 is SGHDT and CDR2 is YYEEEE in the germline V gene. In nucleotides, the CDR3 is TGTGCCAGCAGCTTCCAGGGCAGAGATACGCAGTATTTT. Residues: CASSFQGRDTQYF.

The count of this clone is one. CDR3 coding DNA: TGTGCCAGCAGCTTACGACTAGCGGGGTCCTACGAGCAGTACGTC. It specifies CASSLRLAGSYEQYV. V and J are TRBV7-2 and TRBJ2-7, with 11 bases identical to TRBD2. Germline V CDR1 and CDR2: SGHTA, FQGNSA. The V segment lost 2 bases and the J segment 1 base; nucleotides outside the gene matches: 1. The CDR3 totals 15 residues.

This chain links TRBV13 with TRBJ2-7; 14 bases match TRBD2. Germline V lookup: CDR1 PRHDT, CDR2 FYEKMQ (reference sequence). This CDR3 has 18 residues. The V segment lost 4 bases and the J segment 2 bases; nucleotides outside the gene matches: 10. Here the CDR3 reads CASSYTTGLAGDPYEQYF. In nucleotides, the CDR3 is TGTGCCAGCAGCTATACAACGGGACTAGCGGGGGATCCCTACGAGCAGTACTTC.

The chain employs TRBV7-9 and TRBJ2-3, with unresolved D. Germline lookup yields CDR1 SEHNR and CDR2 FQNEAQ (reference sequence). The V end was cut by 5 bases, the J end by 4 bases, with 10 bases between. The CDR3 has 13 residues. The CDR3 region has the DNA TGTGCCAGCAGCAACATCCAGGCAGATACGCAGTATTTT. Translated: CASSNIQADTQYF.